One sample yielded the 29 T cell receptor beta chains listed below, sequenced in a study of T cell responses to AZD1222 COVID-19 vaccine. Some clones are missing from TCRdb's copy, which holds only in-frame ones; the method was immunoSEQ multiplex PCR. The table lists more than 140,000 clones, roughly nine tenths of them singletons, with more than 2.5% in the top ten. Sequenced here: peripheral blood, sampled on day 0 of AZD1222 vaccination. The receptors stem from an adult in good health.

This clone was observed once. V and J are TRBV27 and TRBJ1-4; unclear D gene. The CDR3 runs to 13 residues. CDR1 and CDR2 (germline): MNHEY, SMNVEV (reference sequence). Trimming shortened V by 3 bases and J by 7 bases, and 9 bases separated the two germline ends. CDR3: CASSFGPFEKLFF. The DNA of the CDR3 is TGTGCCAGCAGTTTCGGACCGTTTGAAAAACTGTTTTTT. Filled out from reference TRBV27 and TRBJ1-4, the complete variable domain reads EAQVTQNPRYLITVTGKKLTVTCSQNMNHEYMSWYRQDPGLGLRQIYYSMNVEVTDKGDVPEGYKVSRKEKRNFPLILESPSPNQTSLYFCASSFGPFEKLFFGSGTQLSVL.

This chain links TRBV6-5 with TRBJ2-1, with D possibly being TRBD1 or TRBD2 (6 bases each). Trimming removed 5 bases from V and 6 bases from J, with 17 bases in between. The CDR3 spans 15 residues. CDR1 is MNHEY, CDR2 SVGAGI, per germline. DNA for the CDR3: TGTGCCAGCAGTCCACCAGGGGAGGTGGCCAATGAGCAGTTCTTC. Its translation is CASSPPGEVANEQFF.

This rearrangement joins TRBV7-9 to TRBJ2-7, with 10 bases that match TRBD1. Unmatched junction bases numbered 8, after V lost 4 bases and J lost 5 bases. This CDR3 contains 15 residues. Looked up from germline, CDR1 is SEHNR and CDR2 is FQNEAQ (reference sequence). The CDR3 loop is CASSSDRDRGDEQYF. The CDR3 bases are TGTGCCAGCAGCTCAGATCGGGACAGGGGCGACGAGCAGTACTTC.

This clone was recorded once. V is TRBV7-9 and J is TRBJ1-3; maybe TRBD1 (5 bases). Germline CDR1 SEHNR, CDR2 FQNEAQ (reference sequence). CDR3 length equals 14 residues. CDR3 sequence: CATSEGNSGNTIYF. In DNA form, the CDR3 reads TGTGCTACTTCGGAGGGGAACTCTGGAAACACCATATATTTT.

The chain has TRBV4-2 and TRBJ1-1, with D perhaps matching TRBD1 (5 bases). Germline assignment: CDR1 LGHNA and CDR2 YNFKEQ. The CDR3 loop spans 16 amino acids. V was clipped by 1 base and J by 7 bases, with 19 bases between them. The CDR3, as DNA: TGTGCCAGCAGCCAAGCGACAAGATTGGGGACGGATGAAGCTTTCTTT. Translating gives CASSQATRLGTDEAFF.

The count of this clone is one. CDR3 loop: CASSLAFETGGLSRYGYTF. DNA of the CDR3: TGTGCCAGCAGCTTAGCGTTTGAAACAGGGGGCCTCTCTCGGTATGGCTACACCTTC. This sequence joins TRBV7-9 and TRBJ1-2, with TRBD1 matching 9 bases. The CDR3 is 19 residues long. The germline gives CDR1 SEHNR, CDR2 FQNEAQ (reference sequence). Losses at the gene ends were 0 bases for V and 5 bases for J; bases not matched to a gene: 16.

The chain has TRBV28 and TRBJ2-7, with 10 bases identical to TRBD1. Germline V gives CDR1 MDHEN, CDR2 SYDVKM. CDR3 length: 14 residues. V lost 2 bases, J lost 3 bases, and 1 base stayed unmatched. The CDR3 coding sequence is TGTGCCAGCAGTTTAAGGGACAGGGGCTACGAGCAGTACTTC. This gives the protein CASSLRDRGYEQYF.

This sequence joins TRBV10-3 and TRBJ1-1; no clear D gene. The V gene lost 1 base and the J gene lost 4 bases, with 4 bases spanning the gap. The CDR3 runs 12 residues. CDR1 and CDR2 from the germline V gene are ENHRY and SYGVKD. The CDR3 DNA is TGTGCCATCAGTGAGTGGGGCACTGAAGCTTTCTTT. It specifies CAISEWGTEAFF.

This clone was counted once. The chain uses TRBV28 and TRBJ1-4; D remains unclear. V was clipped by 2 bases and J by 8 bases, with 15 bases between them. Germline V gene data show CDR1 as MDHEN and CDR2 as SYDVKM. This CDR3 region has 15 residues. CDR3 sequence (DNA): TGTGCCAGCAGTTTACGCGGGGAATTTACCGAAAAACTGTTTTTT. Translating it yields CASSLRGEFTEKLFF.

The gene calls are TRBV6-5 and TRBJ1-5; D perhaps matches TRBD1 (6 bases). V lost 5 bases and J lost 9, with 14 bases in between. The CDR3 covers 13 residues. Germline lookup yields CDR1 MNHEY and CDR2 SVGAGI. CDR3 in amino acids: CASSNRVSGPQHF. The CDR3 DNA is TGTGCCAGCAGTAACAGGGTTTCGGGGCCCCAGCATTTT.

This clone was found a few times. The chain is built from TRBV5-1 and TRBJ2-1; 7 nucleotides align to TRBD2. This CDR3 spans 14 amino acids. CDR1 SGHRS and CDR2 YFSETQ come from the germline V gene. Trimming removed 0 bases from V and 7 bases from J; junction bases left unmatched: 4. CDR3 nucleotides: TGCGCCAGCAGCTTGGCTAGCGGCTCAAATGAGCAGTTCTTC. It encodes CASSLASGSNEQFF.

The V gene is TRBV6-5, the J gene TRBJ2-7; D possibly uses TRBD1 or TRBD2 (5 bases each). Germline loops: CDR1 MNHEY, CDR2 SVGAGI. V was trimmed by 10 bases and J by 5 bases, leaving 24 bases between them. The CDR3 length is 15 residues. The CDR3 bases are TGTGCCATCAGACGAGGGGTCGGGTATTCAGACGAGCAGTACTTC. It encodes CAIRRGVGYSDEQYF.

The chain links TRBV5-8 to TRBJ2-3, with a possible D match to TRBD2 (7 bases). Trimming removed 6 bases at V and 1 base at J, with 18 bases between. CDR3 length: 16 residues. Germline values: CDR1 SGHTS, CDR2 YDEGEE. The CDR3 region has the DNA TGTGCCAGCATCCCAGGCGGGGGCTTCCGCACAGATACGCAGTATTTT. Amino acid sequence: CASIPGGGFRTDTQYF. Based on the CDR3 plus reference TRBV5-8 and TRBJ2-3, the full variable domain is EAGVTQSPTHLIKTRGQQATLRCSPISGHTSVYWYQQALGLGLQFLLWYDEGEERNRGNFPPRFSGRQFPNYSSELNVNALELEDSALYLCASIPGGGFRTDTQYFGPGTRLTVL.

The chain links TRBV3-1 (or the pseudogene TRBV3-2) to TRBJ1-5, with D maybe TRBD1 (5 bases). The CDR3 runs 14 residues. Trimming left V 1 base short and J 11 bases short, with 15 bases between. Germline V gives CDR1 LGHDT, CDR2 YNNKEL (reference sequence). The CDR3 here is CASSQGGYSTAQHF. CDR3 sequence (DNA): TGTGCCAGCAGCCAAGGGGGGTATTCGACGGCCCAGCATTTT.

The V gene is TRBV9, the J gene TRBJ2-1; TRBD2 aligns across 12 bases. The CDR3 runs to 15 residues. J lost 8 bases, V lost 3 bases, and 6 bases had no gene match. Per germline, CDR1 SGDLS and CDR2 YYNGEE. CDR3 amino acids: CASSETSGRFHEQFF. In DNA, the CDR3 is TGTGCCAGCAGCGAGACTAGCGGGAGATTCCATGAGCAGTTCTTC.

This clone was seen more than once but under ten times. V gene TRBV2 combines with J gene TRBJ2-1, with a tentative D call TRBD1 (5 bases). The CDR3 loop spans 15 amino acids. Between the trimmed V and J ends, which lost 2 bases and 10 bases, there was a span of 18 bases. Germline V gene data show CDR1 as SNHLY and CDR2 as FYNNEI. The CDR3 here is CASSENYSRGKEQFF. CDR3 in DNA: TGTGCCAGCAGTGAAAACTATAGTAGGGGCAAAGAGCAGTTCTTC.

The rearrangement links TRBV7-2 to TRBJ1-1; no firm D call. Trimming took 1 base from V and 3 from J, leaving 12 bases between them. Germline lookup yields CDR1 SGHTA and CDR2 FQGNSA. The CDR3 totals 15 residues. The CDR3 DNA reads TGTGCCAGCAGCTTAGGGTCGAGGGTGGACACTGAAGCTTTCTTT. It specifies CASSLGSRVDTEAFF.

The V call is TRBV7-2, the J call TRBJ1-2, with 7 positions matching TRBD1. The CDR3 is 14 amino acids. Germline CDR1 reads SGHTA; CDR2 reads FQGNSA. Germline trimming cut 1 base from V and 3 bases from J; bases unmatched to any gene: 2. CDR3 DNA sequence: TGTGCCAGCAGCTTAGGCGGGACAGACTATGGCTACACCTTC. Protein: CASSLGGTDYGYTF.

This clone was seen a single time. The chain has TRBV7-9 and TRBJ1-4; TRBD1 matches at 9 bases. CDR1 and CDR2 from the germline V gene are SEHNR and FQNEAQ (reference sequence). Germline trimming cut 0 bases from V and 2 bases from J; bases unmatched to any gene: 1. This CDR3 comprises 16 residues. The CDR3 region is CASSLAGTGTNEKLFF. The CDR3 DNA follows: TGTGCCAGCAGCTTAGCTGGGACAGGGACTAATGAAAAACTGTTTTTT.

This clone was detected only a few times. V is TRBV2 and J is TRBJ2-7, with TRBD1 identical over 7 bases. Germline V gene sequence: CDR1 SNHLY, CDR2 FYNNEI. With V trimmed by 1 base and J by 4 bases, 13 bases remained unmatched. The CDR3 consists of 17 residues. DNA for the CDR3: TGTGCCAGCAGTGAAGGGGTGGGCAGGGGGACACCGTACGAGCAGTACTTC. It specifies CASSEGVGRGTPYEQYF.

This rearrangement joins TRBV28 to TRBJ2-7; D is undetermined. The CDR3 is 13 residues long. Germline V gives CDR1 MDHEN, CDR2 SYDVKM. Between the trimmed V and J ends, which lost 6 bases and 1 base, there was a span of 10 bases. CDR3 nucleotide sequence: TGTGCCAGCAGCCCCCTGCTTTCCTACGAGCAGTACTTC. Translated: CASSPLLSYEQYF.

V and J are TRBV19 and TRBJ1-1; D is uncertain. Germline assignment: CDR1 LNHDA and CDR2 SQIVND (reference sequence). The CDR3 contains 16 residues. Trimming took 4 bases from V and 0 from J, leaving 15 bases between them. CDR3: CASSKATVLMNTEAFF. CDR3 sequence (DNA): TGTGCCAGTAGTAAGGCCACAGTTCTCATGAACACTGAAGCTTTCTTT.

The genes are TRBV27 and TRBJ2-3; 14 positions match TRBD2. Germline CDR1 reads MNHEY; CDR2 reads SMNVEV (reference sequence). The junction had 10 bases not matched to a gene; V was cut back by 2 bases and J by 3 bases. The CDR3 is 19 residues long. CDR3 nucleotides: TGTGCCAGCAGTTTACTGGGACTAGCGGGGGCTGGGGGAACAGATACGCAGTATTTT. As protein: CASSLLGLAGAGGTDTQYF.

This clone showed up just once. CDR3 region: CASRDAGTANTEAFF. The DNA for the CDR3 is TGTGCCAGCAGAGACGCCGGGACGGCCAACACTGAAGCTTTCTTT. J is TRBJ1-1 and V is TRBV28; a possible D gene is TRBD1 (5 bases). In germline, CDR1 is MDHEN, CDR2 SYDVKM. This CDR3 region has 15 residues. Trimming stripped 6 bases from V and 2 bases from J, with 16 bases between.

The chain carries TRBV14 and TRBJ1-3; D is undetermined. Trimming stripped 6 bases from V and 2 bases from J, with 23 bases between. The CDR3 sequence is 18 residues long. Germline CDR1 reads SGHDN; CDR2 reads FVKESK. The CDR3 DNA is TGTGCCAGCAGTTTATACGCGGCCCGGACGTCAACTGGAAACACCATATATTTT. Translating it yields CASSLYAARTSTGNTIYF. The complete variable domain, with remaining parts taken from reference TRBV14 and TRBJ1-3, reads EAGVTQFPSHSVIEKGQTVTLRCDPISGHDNLYWYRRVMGKEIKFLLHFVKESKQDESGMPNNRFLAERTGGTYSTLKVQPAELEDSGVYFCASSLYAARTSTGNTIYFGEGSWLTVV.

This clone was detected only once. CDR3 coding DNA: TGTGCCAGCAGTTACTCGGGCGGCTTGGGCTATGGCTACACCTTC. Amino acids: CASSYSGGLGYGYTF. V is TRBV6-2 or TRBV6-3 and J is TRBJ1-2; D remains unclear. This CDR3 has 15 amino acids. Germline CDR1 is MNHEY and CDR2 is SVGEGT. Trimming took 0 bases from V and 4 from J, leaving 12 bases between them.

The chain has TRBV27 and TRBJ1-6; tentative D call: TRBD1 (6 bases). Germline V CDR1 and CDR2: MNHEY, SMNVEV (reference sequence). CDR3 length: 20 residues. V dropped 2 bases and J dropped 0 bases, with 20 bases sitting between them. This CDR3 is CASSLDGPGEGYSYNSPLHF. The DNA of the CDR3 is TGTGCCAGCAGTTTAGACGGGCCAGGGGAAGGCTACTCCTATAATTCACCCCTCCACTTT.

This clone showed up just once. This chain joins TRBV30 and TRBJ2-7; possible D gene TRBD1, 6 bases. The germline V gene encodes CDR1 GTSNPN and CDR2 SVGIG (reference sequence). The CDR3 spans 16 residues. V was pared by 0 bases and J by 0 bases, with 15 bases between. CDR3 nucleotides: TGTGCCTGGAGTGTGGTTCGGGACACCTACTCCTACGAGCAGTACTTC. Its protein product is CAWSVVRDTYSYEQYF. Full variable domain (outside the CDR3, taken from reference TRBV30 and TRBJ2-7): SQTIHQWPATLVQPVGSPLSLECTVEGTSNPNLYWYRQAAGRGLQLLFYSVGIGQISSEVPQNLSASRPQDRQFILSSKKLLLSDSGFYLCAWSVVRDTYSYEQYFGPGTRLTVT.

The chain is built from TRBV6-5 and TRBJ1-2; 7 bases line up with TRBD1. Trimming took 6 bases from V and 4 from J; bases not matched to a gene: 5. The length of the CDR3 is 13 residues. Germline V gene data show CDR1 as MNHEY and CDR2 as SVGAGI. The CDR3 bases are TGTGCCAGCAGCCGGGACAGCCTCTATGGCTACACCTTC. This encodes CASSRDSLYGYTF.